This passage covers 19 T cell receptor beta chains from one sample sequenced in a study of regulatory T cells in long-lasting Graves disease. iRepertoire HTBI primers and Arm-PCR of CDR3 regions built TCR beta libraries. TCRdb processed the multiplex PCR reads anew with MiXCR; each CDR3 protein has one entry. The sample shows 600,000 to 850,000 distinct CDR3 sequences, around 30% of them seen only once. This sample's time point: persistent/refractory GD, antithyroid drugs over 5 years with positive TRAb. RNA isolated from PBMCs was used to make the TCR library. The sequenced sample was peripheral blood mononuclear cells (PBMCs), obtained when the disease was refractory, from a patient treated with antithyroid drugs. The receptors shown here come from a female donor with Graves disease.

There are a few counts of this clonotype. The CDR3 sequence: CASCSPGGFSPLHF. The CDR3 DNA reads as TGTGCCAGCTGTAGTCCAGGGGGTTTTTCACCCCTCCACTTT. V gene TRBV6-1 combines with J gene TRBJ1-6; 7 bases agree with TRBD1. In germline, CDR1 is MNHNS, CDR2 SASEGT. There are 14 residues in the CDR3. V gave up 8 bases and J gave up 9 bases; unmatched junction bases: 10.

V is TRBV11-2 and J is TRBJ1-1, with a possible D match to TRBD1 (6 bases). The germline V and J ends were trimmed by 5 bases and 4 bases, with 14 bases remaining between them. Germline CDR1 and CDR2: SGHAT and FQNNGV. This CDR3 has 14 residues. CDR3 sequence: CASSHKVGGTEAFF. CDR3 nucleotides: TGTGCCAGCAGCCATAAGGTAGGGGGCACTGAAGCTTTCTTT.

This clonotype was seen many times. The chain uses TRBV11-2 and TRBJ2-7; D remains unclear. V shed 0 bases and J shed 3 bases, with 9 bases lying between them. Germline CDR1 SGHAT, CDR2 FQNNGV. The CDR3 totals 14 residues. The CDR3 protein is CASSLEPGNYEQYF. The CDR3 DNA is TGTGCCAGCAGCTTAGAGCCCGGAAACTACGAGCAGTACTTC. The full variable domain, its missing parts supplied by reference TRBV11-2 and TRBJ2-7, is EAGVAQSPRYKIIEKRQSVAFWCNPISGHATLYWYQQILGQGPKLLIQFQNNGVVDDSQLPKDRFSAERLKGVDSTLKIQPAKLEDSAVYLCASSLEPGNYEQYFGPGTRLTVT.

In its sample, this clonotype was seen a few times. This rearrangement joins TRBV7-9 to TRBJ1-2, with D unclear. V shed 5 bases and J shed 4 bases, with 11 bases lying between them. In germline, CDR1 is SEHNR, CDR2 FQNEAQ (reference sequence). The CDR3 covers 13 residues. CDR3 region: CASSPVPFYGYTF. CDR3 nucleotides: TGTGCCAGCAGCCCAGTCCCCTTCTATGGCTACACCTTC.

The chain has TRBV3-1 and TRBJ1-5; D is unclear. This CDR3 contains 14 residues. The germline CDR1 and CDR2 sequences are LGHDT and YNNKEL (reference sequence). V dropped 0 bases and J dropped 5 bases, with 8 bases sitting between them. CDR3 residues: CASSQDLGYQPQHF. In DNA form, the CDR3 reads TGTGCCAGCAGCCAAGACTTGGGTTATCAGCCCCAGCATTTT.

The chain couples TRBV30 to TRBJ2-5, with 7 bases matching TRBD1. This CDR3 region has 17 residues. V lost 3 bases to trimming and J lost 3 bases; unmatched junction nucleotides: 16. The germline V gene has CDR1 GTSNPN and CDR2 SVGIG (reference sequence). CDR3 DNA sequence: TGTGCCTGGAGGGCCCCAGGGGGAGCAGCACCCGAAGAGACCCAGTACTTC. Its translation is CAWRAPGGAAPEETQYF.

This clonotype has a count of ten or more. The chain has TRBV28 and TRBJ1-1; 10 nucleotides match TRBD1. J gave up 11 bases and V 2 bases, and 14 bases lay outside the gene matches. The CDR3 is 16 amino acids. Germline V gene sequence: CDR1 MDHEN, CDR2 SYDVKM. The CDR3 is CASSLANPGQGFGAFF. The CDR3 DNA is TGTGCCAGCAGTTTAGCAAACCCGGGACAGGGGTTTGGGGCTTTCTTT.

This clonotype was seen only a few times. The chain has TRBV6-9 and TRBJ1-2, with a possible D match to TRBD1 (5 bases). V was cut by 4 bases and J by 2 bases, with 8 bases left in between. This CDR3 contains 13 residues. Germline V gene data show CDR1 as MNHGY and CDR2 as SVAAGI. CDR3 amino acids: CASSWGTNYGYTF. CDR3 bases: TGTGCCAGCAGTTGGGGCACCAACTATGGCTACACCTTC.

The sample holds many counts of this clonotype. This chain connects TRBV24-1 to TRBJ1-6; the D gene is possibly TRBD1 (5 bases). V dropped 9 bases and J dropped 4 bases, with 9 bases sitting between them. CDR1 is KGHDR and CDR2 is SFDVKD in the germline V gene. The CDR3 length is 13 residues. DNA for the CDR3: TGTGCCACCGGAGAGGGGTATAATTCACCCCTCCACTTT. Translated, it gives CATGEGYNSPLHF.

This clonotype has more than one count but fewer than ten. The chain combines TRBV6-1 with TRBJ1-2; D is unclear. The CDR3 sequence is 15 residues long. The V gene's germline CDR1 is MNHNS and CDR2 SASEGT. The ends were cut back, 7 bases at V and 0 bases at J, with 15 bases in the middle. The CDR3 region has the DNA TGTGCCAGCAAGTTCGGCGACACTTCTAACTATGGCTACACCTTC. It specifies CASKFGDTSNYGYTF.

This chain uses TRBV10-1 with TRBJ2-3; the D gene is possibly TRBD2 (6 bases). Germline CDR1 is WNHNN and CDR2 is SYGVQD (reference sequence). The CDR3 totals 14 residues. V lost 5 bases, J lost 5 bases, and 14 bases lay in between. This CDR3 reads CASSFSGKGDTQYF. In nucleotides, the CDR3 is TGCGCCAGCAGTTTTAGCGGCAAGGGAGATACGCAGTATTTT.

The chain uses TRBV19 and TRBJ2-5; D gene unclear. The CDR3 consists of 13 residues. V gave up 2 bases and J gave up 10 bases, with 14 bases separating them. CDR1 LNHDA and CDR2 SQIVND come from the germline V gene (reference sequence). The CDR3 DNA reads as TGTGCCAGTAGTATACACGGCAGTGGGGACCAGTACTTC. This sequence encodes CASSIHGSGDQYF.

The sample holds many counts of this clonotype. CDR3 residues: CASSGTATNYGYTF. In DNA form, the CDR3 reads TGTGCCAGCAGTGGCACGGCTACTAACTATGGCTACACCTTC. The V and J genes are TRBV2 and TRBJ1-2; no reliable D call. CDR3 length equals 14 residues. The germline V gene has CDR1 SNHLY and CDR2 FYNNEI. V lost 4 bases and J 0 bases, leaving 9 bases between the germline ends.

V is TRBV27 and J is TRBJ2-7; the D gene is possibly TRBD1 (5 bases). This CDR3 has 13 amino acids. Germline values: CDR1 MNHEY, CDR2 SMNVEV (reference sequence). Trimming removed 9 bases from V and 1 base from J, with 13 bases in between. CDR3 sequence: CASFSRESYEQYF. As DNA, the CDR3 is TGTGCCAGTTTTTCCAGGGAATCCTACGAGCAGTACTTC.

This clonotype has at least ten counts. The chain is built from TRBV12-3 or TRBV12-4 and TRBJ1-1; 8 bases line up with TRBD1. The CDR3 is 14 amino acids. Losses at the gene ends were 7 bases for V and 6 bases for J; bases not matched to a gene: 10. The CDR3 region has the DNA TGTGCCAGCATAACCAAGGACAGGGTAGCTGAAGCTTTCTTT. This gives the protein CASITKDRVAEAFF.

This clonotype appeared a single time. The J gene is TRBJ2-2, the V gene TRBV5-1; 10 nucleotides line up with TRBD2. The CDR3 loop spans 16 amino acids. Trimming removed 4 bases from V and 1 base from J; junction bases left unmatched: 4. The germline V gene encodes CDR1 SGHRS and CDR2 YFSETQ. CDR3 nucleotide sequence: TGCGCCAGCAGCCGTTGGACTAGCGGGAACACCGGGGAGCTGTTTTTT. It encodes CASSRWTSGNTGELFF.

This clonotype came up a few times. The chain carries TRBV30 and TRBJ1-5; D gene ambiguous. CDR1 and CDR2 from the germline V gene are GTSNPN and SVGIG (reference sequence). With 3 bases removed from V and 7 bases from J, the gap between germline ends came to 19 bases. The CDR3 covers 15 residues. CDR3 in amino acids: CAWSPPAGKGQPQHF. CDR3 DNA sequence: TGTGCCTGGAGCCCCCCGGCGGGGAAGGGCCAGCCCCAGCATTTT.

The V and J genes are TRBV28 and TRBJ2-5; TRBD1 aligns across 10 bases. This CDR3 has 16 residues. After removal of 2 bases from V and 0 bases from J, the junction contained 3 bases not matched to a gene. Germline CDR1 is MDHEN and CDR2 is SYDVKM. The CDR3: CASSLPGQGHQETQYF. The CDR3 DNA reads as TGTGCCAGCAGTTTACCGGGACAGGGGCACCAAGAGACCCAGTACTTC.

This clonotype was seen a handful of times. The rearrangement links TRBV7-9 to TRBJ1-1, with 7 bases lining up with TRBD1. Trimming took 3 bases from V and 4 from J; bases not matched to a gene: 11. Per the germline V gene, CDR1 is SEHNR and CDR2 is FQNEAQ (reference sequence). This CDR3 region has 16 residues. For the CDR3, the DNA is TGTGCCAGCAGCTTTATCACGGACAGGAGTGTCACTGAAGCTTTCTTT. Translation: CASSFITDRSVTEAFF. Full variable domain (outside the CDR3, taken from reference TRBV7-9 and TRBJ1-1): DTGVSQNPRHKITKRGQNVTFRCDPISEHNRLYWYRQTLGQGPEFLTYFQNEAQLEKSRLLSDRFSAERPKGSFSTLEIQRTEQGDSAMYLCASSFITDRSVTEAFFGQGTRLTVV.